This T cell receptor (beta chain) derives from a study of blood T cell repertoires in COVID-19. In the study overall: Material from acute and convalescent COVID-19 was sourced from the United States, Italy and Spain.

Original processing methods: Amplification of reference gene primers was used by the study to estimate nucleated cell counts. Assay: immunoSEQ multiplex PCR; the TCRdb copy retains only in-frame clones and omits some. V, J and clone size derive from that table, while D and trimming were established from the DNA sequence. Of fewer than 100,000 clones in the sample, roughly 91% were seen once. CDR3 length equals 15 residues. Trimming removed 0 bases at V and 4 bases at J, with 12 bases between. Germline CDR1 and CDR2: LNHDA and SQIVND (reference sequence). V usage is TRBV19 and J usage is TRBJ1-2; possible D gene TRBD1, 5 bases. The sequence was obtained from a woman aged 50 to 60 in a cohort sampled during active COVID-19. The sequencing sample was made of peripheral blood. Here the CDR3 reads CASSIDKGRGYGYTF. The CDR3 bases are TGTGCCAGTAGTATAGACAAGGGAAGGGGCTATGGCTACACCTTC.